This is a list of T cell receptor beta chains from one sample in a study of identical twins. TCRdb recomputed calls from the 5' RACE reads with MiXCR, one row per CDR3 protein. Of about 530,000 distinct CDR3 sequences in the sample, around 24% were seen once. The sample was also linked to a second study, of yellow fever vaccine responses in identical twins.

Specimen: CD4+ T cells sorted from blood. The receptor source for this set is a woman younger than 30 in good health. CDR3s include the opening cysteine and the closing phenylalanine or tryptophan. A D gene is named only where the DNA matches it firmly. The listing skips clone size in some rows; elsewhere it reads once, few, many or a size class.

V gene	clone size	D gene	J gene	CDR3 DNA	CDR3 protein
TRBV7-9	-	TRBD1	TRBJ1-2	TGTGCCAGCAGCTCAGGGACAGGGGAGAACTATGGCTACACCTTC	CASSSGTGENYGYTF
TRBV5-6	few	TRBD1	TRBJ2-7	TGTGCCAGCAAGCTACAGGGGCCTACCTACGAGCAGTACTTC	CASKLQGPTYEQYF
TRBV5-1	-	TRBD2	TRBJ2-3	TGCGCCAGCAGCTGGTTAGCGGGGGACATCACAGATACGCAGTATTTT	CASSWLAGDITDTQYF
TRBV2	-	-	TRBJ1-5	TGTGCCAGCAGTGAACTTGGGGGGCCCAATCAGCCCCAGCATTTT	CASSELGGPNQPQHF
TRBV24-1	-	TRBD2	TRBJ2-1	TGTGCCACCAGTGATCAGTCTAGCGGGAGGAACAATGAGCAGTTCTTC	CATSDQSSGRNNEQFF
TRBV2	-	-	TRBJ1-2	TGTGCCAGCAGTGATGAAGGGGGTAACTATGGCTACACCTTC	CASSDEGGNYGYTF
TRBV7-7	few	TRBD1	TRBJ2-7	TGTGCCAGCAGCCCGGGACAGGGGGTTTTAGAGCAGTACTTC	CASSPGQGVLEQYF
TRBV24-1	-	-	TRBJ2-1	TGTGCCACCAGTGTCAAATCCTCTCGGGCGAATGAGCAGTTCTTC	CATSVKSSRANEQFF
TRBV5-1	-	-	TRBJ1-1	TGCGCCAGCAGCTTGACATCGGAACTGAACACTGAAGCTTTCTTT	CASSLTSELNTEAFF
TRBV3-1	-	TRBD2	TRBJ2-1	TGTGCCAGCAGCCCTCCCTCTAGCGGGAGGGGGAGTGAGCAGTTCTTC	CASSPPSSGRGSEQFF
TRBV5-1	few	-	TRBJ2-1	TGCGCCAGCAGCTTGGCGGGGGTAAGCTCCTACAATGAGCAGTTCTTC	CASSLAGVSSYNEQFF
TRBV12-3/TRBV12-4	-	TRBD2	TRBJ2-5	TGTGCCAGCAGTTTCGGGTCGCGGGGGAACCAAGAGACCCAGTACTTC	CASSFGSRGNQETQYF
TRBV4-2	few	TRBD2	TRBJ2-2	TGTGCCAGCAGCCAGGCACCGCTAGCGGGAGGGCAAGGCGGGGAGCTGTTTTTT	CASSQAPLAGGQGGELFF
TRBV20-1	-	TRBD2	TRBJ2-7	TGCAGTGCTAGAGGAGCTAGCGGAAGCTCCTACGAGCAGTACTTC	CSARGASGSSYEQYF
TRBV2	few	-	TRBJ1-6	TGTGCCAGCAGTAGAAAGGACCGCAATTCACCCCTCCACTTT	CASSRKDRNSPLHF
TRBV12-3/TRBV12-4	few	TRBD2	TRBJ2-5	TGTGCCAGCAGCTACCCCGGGACTAGCGGGGGGGAGACCCAGTACTTC	CASSYPGTSGGETQYF
TRBV2	-	TRBD1	TRBJ2-7	TGTGCCAGCACCAAGGACAGGGGAAACTACGAGCAGTACTTC	CASTKDRGNYEQYF
TRBV5-1	-	TRBD1	TRBJ1-2	TGCGCCAGCAGCCGAGGACAGGACTATGGCTACACCTTC	CASSRGQDYGYTF
TRBV7-9	few	-	TRBJ1-1	TGTGCCACTGGGGAGGGGGGCATGAACACTGAAGCTTTCTTT	CATGEGGMNTEAFF
TRBV7-9	few	TRBD1	TRBJ1-1	TGTGCCAGCAGTCTAAGGACAGGGGGCCCTGAAGCTTTCTTT	CASSLRTGGPEAFF